This T cell receptor beta chain comes out of a study of blood T cell repertoires in COVID-19. Libraries were prepared by immunoSEQ multiplex PCR; TCRdb keeps only in-frame clonotypes and omits some of them. The sample has more than 300,000 clones, about 92% seen once. Sequencing was carried out using PBMCs or T cells enriched from blood (not recorded which). The clonotype originates from a woman in her thirties who had recovered from COVID-19.

The DNA of the CDR3 is TGCGCCAGCAGCTTGGTAACCCGCGGGGGTGGCAATGAGCAGTTCTTC. Encoded protein: CASSLVTRGGGNEQFF. This chain uses TRBV5-1 with TRBJ2-1; the match to TRBD2 covers 7 bases. This CDR3 is 16 amino acids long. After removal of 0 bases from V and 6 bases from J, the junction contained 9 bases not matched to a gene. In germline, CDR1 is SGHRS, CDR2 YFSETQ.